A selection of T cell receptor beta chains follows, all from one sample in a study of blood T cell repertoires in COVID-19. Using immunoSEQ multiplex PCR, the repertoire was profiled, and TCRdb retains in-frame clones only, with some absent. This table has about 250,000 clones, 85% to 90% appearing once. The sequencing sample was made of PBMCs or T cells enriched from blood (not recorded which). These receptors were taken from a woman in her 50s who had recovered from COVID-19. Each CDR3 is given with its conserved first and last residue. The D gene is left open where the match is weak. Clone sizes are given selectively: once, few, many, or a class where the clone is expanded.

V gene	clone size	J gene	D gene	CDR3 protein	CDR3 DNA
TRBV27	.	TRBJ1-5	TRBD1	CASSQTGTDQPQHF	TGTGCCAGCAGTCAGACAGGGACCGATCAGCCCCAGCATTTT
TRBV6-2/TRBV6-3	.	TRBJ1-5	TRBD1	CASSWTGTGQPQHF	TGTGCCAGCAGCTGGACAGGGACAGGTCAGCCCCAGCATTTT
TRBV5-6	.	TRBJ1-1	TRBD1	CASRERQGVGTEAFF	TGTGCCAGCAGAGAACGACAGGGGGTTGGCACTGAAGCTTTCTTT
TRBV27	.	TRBJ1-2	TRBD1	CASSAGQGASGGYTF	TGTGCCAGCAGTGCCGGGCAGGGGGCATCCGGCGGCTACACCTTC
TRBV19	.	TRBJ1-6	.	CASSISENSPLHF	TGTGCCAGTAGTATCTCTGAGAATTCACCCCTCCACTTT
TRBV18	.	TRBJ2-1	TRBD2	CASSWTSGYNEQFF	TGTGCCAGCTCATGGACTAGCGGCTACAATGAGCAGTTCTTC
TRBV7-2	.	TRBJ2-1	TRBD2	CASSLRPSGGRLGNEQFF	TGTGCCAGCAGCTTAAGGCCTAGCGGGGGGAGGTTAGGAAATGAGCAGTTCTTC
TRBV18	.	TRBJ1-2	.	CASSLQMEGFYGYTF	TGTGCCAGCTCACTTCAAATGGAGGGGTTCTATGGCTACACCTTC
TRBV28	.	TRBJ1-1	.	CASTAGSTEAFF	TGTGCCAGCACCGCCGGGAGCACTGAAGCTTTCTTT
TRBV19	.	TRBJ2-3	.	CATKADSTDTQYF	TGTGCCACTAAGGCGGATAGCACAGATACGCAGTATTTT
TRBV9	once	TRBJ2-5	.	CASSAETPRETQYF	TGTGCCAGCAGCGCGGAGACCCCGAGGGAGACCCAGTACTTC
TRBV2	.	TRBJ2-2	.	CASSVQTNTGELFF	TGTGCCAGCAGTGTTCAAACGAACACCGGGGAGCTGTTTTTT
TRBV3-1/TRBV3-2	.	TRBJ2-7	TRBD1	CASSPTGYVDEQYF	TGTGCCAGCAGCCCGACAGGGTACGTCGACGAGCAGTACTTC
TRBV5-8	once	TRBJ1-6	TRBD1	CASSIGQGAFHF	TGTGCCAGCAGCATAGGACAGGGAGCATTCCACTTT
TRBV2	once	TRBJ1-1	TRBD1	CASSPPGQGNTEAFF	TGTGCCAGCAGTCCCCCGGGACAGGGGAACACTGAAGCTTTCTTT
TRBV9	.	TRBJ2-6	.	CASSVLGGGANVLTF	TGTGCCAGCAGCGTACTAGGGGGAGGGGCCAACGTCCTGACTTTC
TRBV5-1	.	TRBJ2-1	.	CASSYTGTSYNEQFF	TGCGCCAGCAGTTATACAGGGACATCCTACAATGAGCAGTTCTTC
TRBV6-5	few	TRBJ1-2	.	CASSPRENNYGYTF	TGTGCCAGCAGTCCCCGTGAGAATAACTATGGCTACACCTTC
TRBV5-6	once	TRBJ2-3	TRBD2	CASSLVSGSGSDTQYF	TGTGCCAGCAGCTTGGTTAGCGGGAGTGGTTCAGATACGCAGTATTTT
TRBV30	.	TRBJ2-1	TRBD2	CAWRTSGSVHEQFF	TGTGCCTGGAGAACTAGCGGGAGTGTACATGAGCAGTTCTTC
TRBV28	.	TRBJ2-7	.	CASSLDEASGWSYEQYF	TGTGCCAGCAGTTTAGACGAGGCGTCGGGTTGGTCCTACGAGCAGTACTTC
TRBV9	.	TRBJ2-2	.	CASSPHTGELFF	TGTGCCAGCAGCCCTCACACCGGGGAGCTGTTTTTT
TRBV19	once	TRBJ2-1	.	CASSEWGLSPNEQFF	TGTGCCAGTTCCGAATGGGGCCTATCCCCCAATGAGCAGTTCTTC
TRBV6-5	few	TRBJ2-7	TRBD2	CASTLSGSPYEQYF	TGTGCCAGCACCTTGAGCGGGAGCCCCTACGAGCAGTACTTC
TRBV27	.	TRBJ1-4	TRBD1	CASSYTGANEKLFF	TGTGCCAGCAGTTATACAGGGGCTAATGAAAAACTGTTTTTT
TRBV7-9	.	TRBJ1-1	TRBD1	CASSRQGARTEAFF	TGTGCCAGCAGCCGACAGGGGGCGCGAACTGAAGCTTTCTTT
TRBV2	.	TRBJ2-7	.	CASSRDTNYEQYF	TGTGCCAGCAGCCGGGACACAAACTACGAGCAGTACTTC
TRBV30	.	TRBJ1-2	.	CAWRGGRGPYGYTF	TGTGCCTGGAGGGGCGGCAGGGGACCCTATGGCTACACCTTC
TRBV7-9	once	TRBJ2-5	.	CASSLAITRETQYF	TGTGCCAGCAGCTTAGCCATTACTCGGGAGACCCAGTACTTC
TRBV7-2	.	TRBJ1-1	.	CASSQGYGTGTEAFF	TGTGCCAGCAGCCAGGGGTACGGGACGGGCACTGAAGCTTTCTTT
TRBV7-2	once	TRBJ2-2	TRBD2	CASSQVASGRLNTGELFF	TGTGCCAGCAGCCAAGTCGCTAGCGGGAGGTTGAACACCGGGGAGCTGTTTTTT
TRBV6-5	.	TRBJ1-2	.	CASSPQAGYYGYTF	TGTGCCAGCAGCCCCCAGGCGGGGTACTATGGCTACACCTTC
TRBV29-1	.	TRBJ2-1	.	CSSLAAEQFF	TGCAGCTCCCTGGCGGCTGAGCAGTTCTTC
TRBV7-3	.	TRBJ2-1	.	CASSLGVENVFEQFF	TGTGCCAGCAGCTTGGGAGTAGAAAACGTTTTTGAGCAGTTCTTC
TRBV10-3	.	TRBJ2-7	TRBD2	CAISELAGAWYF	TGTGCCATCAGTGAATTAGCGGGAGCTTGGTACTTC
TRBV28	.	TRBJ1-4	.	CASSFGTGTEKLFF	TGTGCCAGCAGTTTTGGTACAGGGACTGAAAAACTGTTTTTT
TRBV14	.	TRBJ1-2	.	CASSQVLGAHGYTF	TGTGCCAGCAGCCAAGTATTAGGGGCCCATGGCTACACCTTC
TRBV7-6	few	TRBJ2-7	TRBD2	CASSPRSSGSPYEQYF	TGTGCCAGCAGCCCCCGTTCTAGCGGGAGCCCTTACGAGCAGTACTTC
TRBV5-4	.	TRBJ1-2	.	CASSLVSVAGGYTF	TGTGCCAGCAGCTTGGTGTCGGTGGCGGGTGGCTACACCTTC
TRBV5-1	.	TRBJ1-2	TRBD1	CASSSGTAAYGYTF	TGCGCCAGCAGCTCCGGGACAGCCGCCTATGGCTACACCTTC
TRBV29-1	.	TRBJ2-1	.	CSGGPMVGNEQFF	TGCAGCGGCGGGCCTATGGTTGGGAATGAGCAGTTCTTC
TRBV27	.	TRBJ1-6	.	CASSLFLRGTHKNSPLHF	TGTGCCAGCAGTTTATTTCTAAGGGGGACGCACAAGAATTCACCCCTCCACTTT
TRBV3-1/TRBV3-2	.	TRBJ2-7	.	CASSQVFLEQYF	TGTGCCAGCAGCCAAGTTTTTCTCGAGCAGTACTTC
TRBV4-2	.	TRBJ2-1	TRBD2	CASSLLAGGDNEQFF	TGTGCCAGCAGCCTACTAGCGGGAGGAGACAATGAGCAGTTCTTC
TRBV15	.	TRBJ2-5	TRBD2	CATSRDRTSGRGETQYF	TGTGCCACCAGCAGAGATCGGACTAGCGGGAGGGGGGAGACCCAGTACTTC
TRBV11-2	.	TRBJ2-3	.	CASSLRASFTDTQYF	TGTGCCAGCAGCCTACGGGCTAGCTTCACAGATACGCAGTATTTT
TRBV6-5	.	TRBJ2-3	TRBD2	CASSYLGLAGDTQYF	TGTGCCAGCAGTTACCTGGGACTAGCGGGTGATACGCAGTATTTT
TRBV10-3	.	TRBJ2-1	.	CAIRPELGNEQFF	TGTGCCATCAGACCAGAACTAGGCAATGAGCAGTTCTTC
TRBV18	.	TRBJ1-1	TRBD1	CASSPGQGARNTEAFF	TGTGCCAGCTCACCTGGACAGGGGGCGAGGAACACTGAAGCTTTCTTT
TRBV15	.	TRBJ2-7	.	CATSRGGGAGTAYEQYF	TGTGCCACCAGCAGAGGAGGGGGTGCCGGGACCGCCTACGAGCAGTACTTC
TRBV7-2	.	TRBJ2-3	.	CASSLFLGLTDTQYF	TGTGCCAGCAGCTTATTCTTGGGCCTCACAGATACGCAGTATTTT
TRBV14	once	TRBJ1-2	.	CASSQGGLRDYGYTF	TGTGCCAGCAGCCAAGGGGGGCTGCGGGACTATGGCTACACCTTC